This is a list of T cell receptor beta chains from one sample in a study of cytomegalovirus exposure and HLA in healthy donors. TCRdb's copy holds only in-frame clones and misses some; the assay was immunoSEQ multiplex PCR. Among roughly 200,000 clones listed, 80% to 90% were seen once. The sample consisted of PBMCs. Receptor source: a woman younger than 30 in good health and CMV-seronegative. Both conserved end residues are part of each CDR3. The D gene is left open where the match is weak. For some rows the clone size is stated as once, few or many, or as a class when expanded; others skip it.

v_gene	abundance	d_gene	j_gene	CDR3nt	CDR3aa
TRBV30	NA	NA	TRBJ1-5	TGTGCCTGGAGTGTAGGAGGGCCGGGACAGCCCCAGCATTTT	CAWSVGGPGQPQHF
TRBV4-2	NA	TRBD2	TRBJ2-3	TGTGCCAGCAGCCAAGTAGCGGGAGGGCCAGGAGATACGCAGTATTTT	CASSQVAGGPGDTQYF
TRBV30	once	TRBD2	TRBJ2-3	TGTGCCTGGAGTGTACTAGCGGGAGACACAGATACGCAGTATTTT	CAWSVLAGDTDTQYF
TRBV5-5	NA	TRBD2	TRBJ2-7	TGTGCCAGCAGCTTGCGATCCTTAGCGGGGGGAATACGCTACGAGCAGTACTTC	CASSLRSLAGGIRYEQYF
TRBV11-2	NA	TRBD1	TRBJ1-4	TGTGCCAGCAGCCCCACCAGGGGGGCCGCTCCTAATGAAAAACTGTTTTTT	CASSPTRGAAPNEKLFF
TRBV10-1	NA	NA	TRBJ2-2	TGCGCCAGCAGTATATCACTGAACACCGGGGAGCTGTTTTTT	CASSISLNTGELFF
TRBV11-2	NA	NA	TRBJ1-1	TGTGCCAGCAGCTTAGGGGGCGGGGGTAGCGCTGAAGCTTTCTTT	CASSLGGGGSAEAFF
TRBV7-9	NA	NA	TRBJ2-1	TGTGCCAGCAGCAAGGAGGTAACACCTGAGCAGTTCTTC	CASSKEVTPEQFF
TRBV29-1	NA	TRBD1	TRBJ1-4	TGCAGCTTACCAGGGGGAATAATTGAAAAACTGTTTTTT	CSLPGGIIEKLFF
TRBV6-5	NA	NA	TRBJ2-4	TGTGCCAGCAGAAACAGGGCCTTGCTTGAAAACATTCAGTACTTC	CASRNRALLENIQYF
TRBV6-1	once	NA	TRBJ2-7	TGTGCCAGCAGTGAAATTGGCGGCAGCTCCTACGAGCAGTACTTC	CASSEIGGSSYEQYF
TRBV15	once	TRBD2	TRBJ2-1	TGTGCCACCAGCAGTAGCGGGGGGCGGTACAATGAGCAGTTCTTC	CATSSSGGRYNEQFF
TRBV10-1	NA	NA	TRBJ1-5	TGCGCCAGCAGTGATGGTTTTGAGGAACAGCCCCAGCATTTT	CASSDGFEEQPQHF
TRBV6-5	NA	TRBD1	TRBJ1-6	TGTGCCAGCAGTTTCCAGACAGGGGGGTCGAATTCACCCCTCCACTTT	CASSFQTGGSNSPLHF
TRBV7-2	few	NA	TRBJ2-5	TGTGCCAGCAGCTTCGGGCCAACGGGGCAATCGTCGGGGGAGCAGTACTTC	CASSFGPTGQSSGEQYF
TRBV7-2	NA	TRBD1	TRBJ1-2	TGTGCCAGCAGCTTAACCCCAGGGGGCGCTAACTATGGCTACACCTTC	CASSLTPGGANYGYTF
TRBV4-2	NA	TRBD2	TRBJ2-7	TGTGCCAGCAGCCAAAGTAAGCGGGAGTACGAGCAGTACTTC	CASSQSKREYEQYF
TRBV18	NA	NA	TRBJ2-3	TGTGCCAGCTCAACGACAGTGGAAGGTAATACGCAGTATTTT	CASSTTVEGNTQYF
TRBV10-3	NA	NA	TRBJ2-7	TGTGCCATCAGTGAGGAGAATTACGAGCAGTACTTC	CAISEENYEQYF
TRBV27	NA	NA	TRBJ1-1	TGTGCCAGCAGTCTTTATCACGGGACTGAAGCTTTCTTT	CASSLYHGTEAFF
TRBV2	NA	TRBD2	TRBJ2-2	TGTGCCAGCAGCGCGGGACTAGCGGGAGCGGGGGAGCTGTTTTTT	CASSAGLAGAGELFF
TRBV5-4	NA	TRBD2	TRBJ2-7	TGTGCCAGCAGCTCAAGACTAGCGGGAGTTAACGAGCAGTACTTC	CASSSRLAGVNEQYF
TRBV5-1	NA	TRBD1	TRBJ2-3	TGCGCCAGCAGCTGGGGACAGGGTTACACAGATACGCAGTATTTT	CASSWGQGYTDTQYF
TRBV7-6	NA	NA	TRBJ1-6	TGTGCCAGCAGCTTATCCGGCGGTTCCTTCCACTTT	CASSLSGGSFHF
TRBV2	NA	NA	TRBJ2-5	TGTGCTACAAGGGGGTTGGAGACCCAGTACTTC	CATRGLETQYF
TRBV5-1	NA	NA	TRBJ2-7	TGCGCCAGCAGCCTTGATATAGACGAGCAGTACTTC	CASSLDIDEQYF
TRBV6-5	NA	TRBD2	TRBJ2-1	TGTGCCAGCAGTTATAGCCTAGCGGGGCTCTACAATGAGCAGTTCTTC	CASSYSLAGLYNEQFF
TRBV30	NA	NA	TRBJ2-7	TGTGCCTGGAGTGTACATCCTGGACTGGGCGAGCAGTACTTC	CAWSVHPGLGEQYF
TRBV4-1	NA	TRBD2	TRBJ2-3	TGCGCCAGCAGCCAAGCCGGGGGGTGGGATACGCAGTATTTT	CASSQAGGWDTQYF
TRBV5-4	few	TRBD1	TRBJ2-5	TGTGCCAGCAGCTTGCGGCAGGGGGCGACGGAGACCCAGTACTTC	CASSLRQGATETQYF
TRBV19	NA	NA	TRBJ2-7	TGTGCCAGTAGTGTTGTACACCATGGTAACTACGAGCAGTACTTC	CASSVVHHGNYEQYF
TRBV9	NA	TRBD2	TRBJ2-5	TGTGCCAGCAGCGTAGCTGGGACTAGACAAGAGACCCAGTACTTC	CASSVAGTRQETQYF
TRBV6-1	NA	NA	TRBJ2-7	TGTGCCAGCAGTGAATGGGGCCCAAAATACGAGCAGTACTTC	CASSEWGPKYEQYF
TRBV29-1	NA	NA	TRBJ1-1	TGCAGCGTCGGGAGGGGCTGGGGCACTGAAGCTTTCTTT	CSVGRGWGTEAFF
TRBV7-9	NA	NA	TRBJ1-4	TGTGCCAGCAGCTTCCAGAATGAAAAACTGTTTTTT	CASSFQNEKLFF
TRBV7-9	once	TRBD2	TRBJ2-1	TGTGCCAGCAGCTTAGGTCTAGCGGGGTCATTCGATGAGCAGTTCTTC	CASSLGLAGSFDEQFF
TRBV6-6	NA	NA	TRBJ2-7	TGTGCCACTTCTCAACAGGACTACGAGCAGTACTTC	CATSQQDYEQYF
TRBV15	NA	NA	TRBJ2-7	TGTGCCACCAGCAGAGGAGGTTTACGAGAGCAGTACTTC	CATSRGGLREQYF
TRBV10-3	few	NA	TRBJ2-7	TGTGCCATCAGTGAGTCCGTCGAGCAGTACTTC	CAISESVEQYF
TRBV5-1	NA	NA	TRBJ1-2	TGCGCCAGCAGCTTGGGCGGGTACTATGGCTACACCTTC	CASSLGGYYGYTF
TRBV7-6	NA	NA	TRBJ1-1	TGTGCCAGCAGCTTGTCGGTGAACACTGAAGCTTTCTTT	CASSLSVNTEAFF
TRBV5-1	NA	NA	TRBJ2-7	TGCGCCAGCAGCTTGGAGGGACACCTAGGCGGCTACGAGCAGTACTTC	CASSLEGHLGGYEQYF
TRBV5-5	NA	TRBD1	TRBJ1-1	TGTGCCAGCAGCCTTTTGACAGGGATGGGCACTGAAGCTTTCTTT	CASSLLTGMGTEAFF
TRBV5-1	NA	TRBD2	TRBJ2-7	TGCGCCAGCAGCTTGACTAGCGGGGCAGGGCACGAGCAGTACTTC	CASSLTSGAGHEQYF
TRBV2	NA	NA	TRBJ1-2	TGTGCCAGCAGCCAAGGGGGAGACTGGGGGCTCTATGGCTACACCTTC	CASSQGGDWGLYGYTF
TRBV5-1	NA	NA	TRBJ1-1	TGCGCCAGCAGCTTGTTACCGGGGGTGGGGATGAACACTGAAGCTTTCTTT	CASSLLPGVGMNTEAFF
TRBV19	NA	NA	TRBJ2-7	TGTGCCAGCTCGACGGAGTCCTACGAGCAGTACTTC	CASSTESYEQYF
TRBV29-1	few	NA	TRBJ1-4	TGCAGCGCCGCTACCGGCGGGGAGTCTGAAAAACTGTTTTTT	CSAATGGESEKLFF